Following are 19 T cell receptor beta chains from one sample sequenced in a study of neurological immune-mediated disorders. Time point meaning: longitudinal time-point 1 (baseline). TCRdb reanalysed the 5' RACE reads using MiXCR and keeps one entry per CDR3 protein. The data contain some 54,000 distinct CDR3 sequences, around 11% of them singletons. The sequenced sample consisted of PBMCs. The receptors derive from a male donor with HTLV-1-associated myelopathy (HAM/TSP).

This clonotype was detected many times. This chain uses TRBV5-6 with TRBJ1-6; 8 nucleotides agree with TRBD1. The V gene end was trimmed by 2 bases and the J gene end by 6 bases; junction bases not matched to a gene: 7. CDR1 is SGHDT, CDR2 YYEEEE, per germline. The CDR3 length is 16 residues. For the CDR3, the DNA is TGTGCCAGCAGCTTTGACGACAGGGGAGCTAATTCACCCCTCCACTTT. Protein sequence: CASSFDDRGANSPLHF. Based on the CDR3 plus reference TRBV5-6 and TRBJ1-6, the full variable domain is DAGVTQSPTHLIKTRGQQVTLRCSPKSGHDTVSWYQQALGQGPQFIFQYYEEEERQRGNFPDRFSGHQFPNYSSELNVNALLLGDSALYLCASSFDDRGANSPLHFGNGTRLTVT.

The chain recombines TRBV7-9 with TRBJ1-2, with TRBD1 matching 7 bases. This CDR3 is 15 amino acids long. V gave up 5 bases and J gave up 4 bases; unmatched junction bases: 10. Germline lookup yields CDR1 SEHNR and CDR2 FQNEAQ (reference sequence). Here the CDR3 DNA reads TGTGCCAGCAGCCCAGAAGGGGGCGCTGGCTATGGCTACACCTTC. This sequence encodes CASSPEGGAGYGYTF.

At least ten counts were recorded for this clonotype. The chain links TRBV9 to TRBJ1-1, with TRBD1 matching over 7 bases. Per germline, CDR1 SGDLS and CDR2 YYNGEE. The CDR3 length is 15 residues. Losses at the gene ends were 3 bases for V and 5 bases for J; bases not matched to a gene: 10. Written as DNA, the CDR3 is TGTGCCAGCAGCGAGACAGGGCACACGAGGACTGAAGCTTTCTTT. Its translation is CASSETGHTRTEAFF.

V and J are TRBV12-3 or TRBV12-4 and TRBJ2-5; the D gene is possibly TRBD2 (6 bases). CDR3 length: 13 amino acids. V dropped 5 bases and J dropped 7 bases, with 14 bases sitting between them. As DNA, the CDR3 is TGTGCCAGCAGTCCTGGAGGGCTGGGGACCCAGTACTTC. Translating it yields CASSPGGLGTQYF.

This clonotype appeared many times. This chain connects TRBV9 to TRBJ2-3; D may match TRBD1 or TRBD2 (6 bases each). The CDR3 length is 14 residues. V was cut by 0 bases and J by 3 bases, with 8 bases left in between. CDR1 and CDR2 from the germline V gene are SGDLS and YYNGEE. CDR3 in DNA: TGTGCCAGCAGCGTAGCGGGGGCGACAGATACGCAGTATTTT. Its translation is CASSVAGATDTQYF.

This clonotype was picked up many times. The V gene is TRBV10-2, the J gene TRBJ2-3; 8 bases agree with TRBD1. V lost 10 bases and J lost 4; bases outside the gene matches: 13. CDR1 WSHSY and CDR2 SAAADI come from the germline V gene. The CDR3 runs to 15 residues. The CDR3 DNA is TGCGCCACCAAGGACACAGGGGGATTTGCAGATACGCAGTATTTT. This sequence encodes CATKDTGGFADTQYF.

This clonotype was observed many times. This sequence joins TRBV15 and TRBJ1-2; tentative D call: TRBD1 (5 bases). The length of the CDR3 is 13 residues. The V gene's germline CDR1 is LNHNV and CDR2 YYDKDF (reference sequence). V was shortened by 6 bases and J by 4 bases, with 12 bases between the two germline ends. The CDR3 DNA reads as TGTGCCACCAGGGGGGGGTACTCCTATGGCTACACCTTC. Its translation is CATRGGYSYGYTF.

This clonotype was counted at least ten times. The V call is TRBV5-1, the J call TRBJ2-3; the D gene is possibly TRBD1 (7 bases). Deletions cut 4 bases from V and 0 bases from J, with 12 bases between. This CDR3 contains 15 residues. CDR1 SGHRS and CDR2 YFSETQ come from the germline V gene. CDR3 region: CASSQGGGSTDTQYF. The CDR3 DNA reads TGCGCCAGCAGCCAGGGGGGCGGAAGCACAGATACGCAGTATTTT.

The chain couples TRBV5-4 to TRBJ2-2, with D unresolved. Germline V lookup: CDR1 SGHNT, CDR2 YYREEE (reference sequence). CDR3 length: 14 amino acids. Trimming removed 0 bases at V and 5 bases at J, with 8 bases between. CDR3 residues: CASSLEMDTGELFF. The CDR3 region has the DNA TGTGCCAGCAGCTTGGAAATGGATACCGGGGAGCTGTTTTTT.

This clonotype appeared many times. The chain recombines TRBV5-1 with TRBJ1-2; D ambiguous. Trimming took 5 bases from V and 0 from J, leaving 8 bases between them. Germline V CDR1 and CDR2: SGHRS, YFSETQ. The CDR3 contains 13 residues. CDR3 residues: CASREETNYGYTF. For the CDR3, the DNA is TGCGCCAGCAGGGAGGAAACTAACTATGGCTACACCTTC.

This clonotype was observed many times. The J gene is TRBJ1-2, the V gene TRBV4-3; weak D call: TRBD1 (6 bases). V lost 1 base and J lost 8, with 14 bases in between. This CDR3 contains 14 residues. The V gene's germline CDR1 is LGHNA and CDR2 YSLEER. DNA of the CDR3: TGCGCCAGCAGCCAAGGCTTCCGGGGGCTCGGCTACACCTTC. Translating it yields CASSQGFRGLGYTF.

Concerning this clonotype itself: A single base separates this from a much larger clone, so it may be a read error. The rearrangement links TRBV5-1 to TRBJ1-3, with a possible D match to TRBD1 (5 bases). Germline CDR1 is SGHRS and CDR2 is YFSETQ. This CDR3 spans 16 amino acids. V was clipped by 7 bases and J by 2 bases, with 19 bases between them. The CDR3 DNA reads TGCGCCAGCTGCCCCCTACCCCAGGGCACTGGAAACACCATATATTTT. It encodes CASCPLPQGTGNTIYF.

This clonotype has a handful of counts. The chain uses TRBV5-6 and TRBJ2-3, with D possibly TRBD1 on 5 matching bases. This CDR3 comprises 14 residues. Between the trimmed V and J ends, which lost 5 bases and 0 bases, there was a span of 10 bases. Germline assignment: CDR1 SGHDT and CDR2 YYEEEE. The CDR3 nucleotides are TGTGCCAGCAGTCTGACAGTTAGCACAGATACGCAGTATTTT. It specifies CASSLTVSTDTQYF.

This sequence joins TRBV29-1 and TRBJ2-2, with D uncertain. This CDR3 spans 14 amino acids. The V end lost 4 bases, the J end lost 6 bases, and 15 bases lay between the germline ends. The germline V gene encodes CDR1 SQVTM and CDR2 ANQGSEA. CDR3 in amino acids: CSVGGTKSSGELFF. CDR3 nucleotide sequence: TGCAGCGTTGGTGGCACTAAATCATCCGGGGAGCTGTTTTTT.

The table lists this clonotype with many counts. The chain is built from TRBV18 and TRBJ2-2; 9 nucleotides match TRBD1. This CDR3 region has 16 residues. V gave up 3 bases and J gave up 3 bases; unmatched junction bases: 5. CDR1 and CDR2 (germline): KGHSH, LQKENI. The CDR3 reads CASSPTGGRDTGELFF. In DNA form, the CDR3 reads TGTGCCAGCTCACCGACAGGGGGAAGAGACACCGGGGAGCTGTTTTTT.

The rearrangement uses TRBV7-9 and TRBJ1-1; possibly TRBD1 for D (6 bases). Trimming removed 5 bases at V and 3 bases at J, with 13 bases between. Germline V gene sequence: CDR1 SEHNR, CDR2 FQNEAQ (reference sequence). CDR3 length: 14 residues. The CDR3, as DNA: TGTGCCAGCAGCCAACAAAACAGGGACACTGAAGCTTTCTTT. It is translated as CASSQQNRDTEAFF.

Ten or more counts support this clonotype. V and J are TRBV7-9 and TRBJ1-5; the D is unclear. Germline lookup yields CDR1 SEHNR and CDR2 FQNEAQ (reference sequence). This CDR3 spans 13 amino acids. The V end lost 8 bases, the J end lost 1 base, and 9 bases lay between the germline ends. This CDR3 reads CASGPDSNQPQHF. Here the CDR3 DNA reads TGTGCCAGCGGCCCCGACAGCAATCAGCCCCAGCATTTT.

This clonotype has a count of ten or more. The J gene is TRBJ1-2, the V gene TRBV6-5, with D tentatively TRBD1 (6 bases). V was clipped by 6 bases and J by 4 bases, with 12 bases between them. Germline CDR1 is MNHEY and CDR2 is SVGAGI. The CDR3 spans 13 residues. The CDR3 DNA reads as TGTGCCAGCAGAGGGGGGAGGGTCTATGGCTACACCTTC. Translation gives CASRGGRVYGYTF.

This clonotype was seen just once. The junction and the germline gene differ at one end; a read error may be behind it. The J gene is TRBJ1-3, the V gene TRBV6-6; unclear D gene. There are 15 residues in the CDR3. The V gene's germline CDR1 is MNHNY and CDR2 SVGAGI (reference sequence). The CDR3 sequence is CGSSYTPGGGNTIYF. The CDR3, as DNA: TGTGGCAGCAGTTACACCCCCGGTGGCGGAAACACCATATATTTT.